Following are 10 T cell receptor beta chains from one sample sequenced in a study of blood T cells in healthy people across ages (dated by TCRdb to 2014 to 2015). Library prep was done by 5' RACE. TCRdb shows the sequencer as Illumina HiSeq 2500. A second roughly 7 to 11 cycle PCR used a sample-barcoded 5' primer and a J-beta primer mix. TCRdb ran its own pipeline on the public reads, namely fastp trimming at Q25 and MiXCR clone calling, and kept in-frame beta chains. Each CDR3 protein appears once, grouped with its most common genes and DNA. Recorded for this sample are 600,000 or so distinct CDR3 sequences; roughly 31% of them occurred a single time. Together, the top ten hold 15% to 17% of the sample. The sequenced sample consisted of blood. These receptors were collected from a woman older than 75 in good health.

The chain recombines TRBV18 with TRBJ2-2; 7 bases are a match to TRBD1. The trim removed 6 bases at V and 1 base at J, leaving 5 bases unmatched. The germline V gene encodes CDR1 KGHSH and CDR2 LQKENI. The CDR3 is 15 residues long. CDR3 protein: CASSPDRKNTGELFF. The CDR3 DNA is TGTGCCAGCTCTCCGGACAGGAAGAACACCGGGGAGCTGTTTTTT.

This clonotype was observed many times. The chain recombines TRBV6-1 with TRBJ2-5; 10 positions agree with TRBD2. V lost 7 bases, J lost 2 bases, and 7 bases stayed unmatched. Per germline, CDR1 MNHNS and CDR2 SASEGT. CDR3 length equals 15 residues. The CDR3 spells CASTTLAGAQETQYF. In DNA, the CDR3 is TGTGCCAGCACTACCCTAGCGGGGGCGCAAGAGACCCAGTACTTC.

This clonotype was seen more than once but under ten times. A read error is possible here, since a much larger clone lies one base away. The chain joins TRBV2 to TRBJ2-1, with D perhaps assigned TRBD1 or TRBD2 (5 bases each). The CDR3 contains 15 residues. Germline V gene sequence: CDR1 SNHLY, CDR2 FYNNEI. The germline V and J ends were trimmed by 0 bases and 7 bases, with 13 bases remaining between them. DNA of the CDR3: TGTGCCAGCAGTGAAGCTCCCGGGACCGTGAATGAGCAGTTCTTC. Its translation is CASSEAPGTVNEQFF. Full variable domain (outside the CDR3, taken from reference TRBV2 and TRBJ2-1): EPEVTQTPSHQVTQMGQEVILRCVPISNHLYFYWYRQILGQKVEFLVSFYNNEISEKSEIFDDQFSVERPDGSNFTLKIRSTKLEDSAMYFCASSEAPGTVNEQFFGPGTRLTVL.

In regard to this clonotype: A much more abundant neighbour one base away suggests this may be a read error. V usage is TRBV5-1 and J usage is TRBJ2-5, with D maybe TRBD2 (6 bases). Germline V CDR1 and CDR2: SGHRS, YFSETQ. CDR3 size: 15 residues. The V end lost 4 bases, the J end lost 11 bases, and 24 bases lay between the germline ends. The CDR3 nucleotides are TGCGCCAGCAGCCCTGGCGGGGCCCTTCGGGGTGAGCAGTACTTC. Residues: CASSPGGALRGEQYF.

This clonotype was observed at least ten times. V usage is TRBV20-1 and J usage is TRBJ2-5, with 11 nucleotides matching TRBD2. This CDR3 spans 17 amino acids. With V trimmed by 6 bases and J by 1 base, 13 bases remained unmatched. Germline CDR1 and CDR2: DFQATT and SNEGSKA (reference sequence). The CDR3 bases are TGCAGTGCCGCTCCGGGACTAGCGGATCTTTTCCAAGAGACCCAGTACTTC. As protein: CSAAPGLADLFQETQYF.

This clonotype was seen ten or more times. V and J are TRBV7-9 and TRBJ1-2; D perhaps matches TRBD1 (5 bases). The CDR3 is 13 amino acids. V was shortened by 4 bases and J by 8 bases, with 14 bases between the two germline ends. Germline CDR1 SEHNR, CDR2 FQNEAQ (reference sequence). The CDR3 loop is CASSSEVRGGYTF. The CDR3 DNA is TGTGCCAGCAGCTCCGAAGTTCGGGGGGGCTACACCTTC.

This clonotype appeared once. A read error is possible here, since a much larger clone lies one base away. This chain links TRBV11-3 with TRBJ2-1; a weak D match, TRBD2 (5 bases). Germline assignment: CDR1 SGHNT and CDR2 YENEEA. Trimming left V 3 bases short and J 9 bases short, with 18 bases between. The CDR3 is made up of 15 amino acids. The CDR3: CASSFQSGPDSEQFF. CDR3 bases: TGTGCCAGCAGCTTCCAGAGCGGACCTGATAGTGAGCAGTTCTTC.

This clonotype occurred a few times. A much larger clone differs from this one at a single base, so this may be a read error. The chain couples TRBV20-1 to TRBJ2-5; 7 nucleotides match TRBD1. The J call is in doubt because the DNA end fits TRBJ2-1 better. The CDR3 extends over 14 amino acids. Per germline, CDR1 DFQATT and CDR2 SNEGSKA (reference sequence). The CDR3 nucleotides read TGCAGTGCTACCCCAGGACAGGCACAAGAGACCCAGTTCTTC. This codes for CSATPGQAQETQFF.

This clonotype was observed a few times. V and J are TRBV2 and TRBJ1-6; D not certain. CDR1 is SNHLY and CDR2 is FYNNEI in the germline V gene. The CDR3 runs to 15 residues. Trimming took 2 bases from V and 9 from J, leaving 14 bases between them. The DNA for the CDR3 is TGTGCCAGCAGTGAATCGGCCAGAACGATTTCACCCCTCCACTTT. Its translation is CASSESARTISPLHF. Variable domain in full (rest from reference TRBV2 and TRBJ1-6): EPEVTQTPSHQVTQMGQEVILRCVPISNHLYFYWYRQILGQKVEFLVSFYNNEISEKSEIFDDQFSVERPDGSNFTLKIRSTKLEDSAMYFCASSESARTISPLHFGNGTRLTVT.

A few counts support this clonotype. The V and J genes are TRBV12-3 or TRBV12-4 and TRBJ2-3; 7 bases are shared with TRBD1. The CDR3 is made up of 14 amino acids. The trim removed 6 bases at V and 0 bases at J, leaving 3 bases unmatched. For the CDR3, the DNA is TGTGCCAGCAGGGGACAGTTGAGCACAGATACGCAGTATTTT. Its protein is CASRGQLSTDTQYF.